The rows below give T cell receptor beta chains drawn from one sample of a study of PD-1 blockade in classical Hodgkin lymphoma. The data were produced by immunoSEQ multiplex PCR, yet TCRdb's version contains in-frame clones alone and is incomplete. The data hold 100,000 or so clones, with 93% observed a single time. The sample in question was peripheral blood mononuclear cells (PBMCs), obtained before the fourth cycle of nivolumab. Receptors were obtained from a human donor with classical Hodgkin lymphoma. Each CDR3 is given with its conserved first and last residue. A D gene is named only where the DNA matches it firmly. For some rows the clone size is stated as once, few or many, or as a class when expanded; others skip it.

d_call: NA; j_call: TRBJ2-3; clone_size: once; v_call: TRBV7-6; cdr3_aa: CASSSRTGTSTDTQYF; cdr3_nt: TGTGCCAGCAGCTCCCGGACTGGGACGAGCACAGATACGCAGTATTTT
d_call: NA; j_call: TRBJ1-2; clone_size: once; v_call: TRBV10-2; cdr3_aa: CASSESLVYGYTF; cdr3_nt: TGCGCCAGCAGTGAGTCGTTGGTATATGGCTACACCTTC
d_call: TRBD1; j_call: TRBJ1-2; clone_size: NA; v_call: TRBV28; cdr3_aa: CASKTGGPPSYTF; cdr3_nt: TGTGCCAGCAAGACAGGGGGCCCCCCCAGCTACACCTTC
d_call: TRBD2; j_call: TRBJ2-1; clone_size: NA; v_call: TRBV19; cdr3_aa: CASSSGTSAGDNEQFF; cdr3_nt: TGTGCCAGTAGTTCCGGGACTAGCGCAGGGGACAATGAGCAGTTCTTC
d_call: NA; j_call: TRBJ1-2; clone_size: NA; v_call: TRBV7-2; cdr3_aa: CASSLDSAYGYTF; cdr3_nt: TGTGCCAGCAGCCTAGACAGTGCCTATGGCTACACCTTC
d_call: NA; j_call: TRBJ1-1; clone_size: few; v_call: TRBV30; cdr3_aa: CAWSTPNTEAFF; cdr3_nt: TGTGCCTGGAGTACGCCGAACACTGAAGCTTTCTTT
d_call: TRBD2; j_call: TRBJ2-1; clone_size: NA; v_call: TRBV6-1; cdr3_aa: CASSGGLAGGPRNEQFF; cdr3_nt: TGTGCCAGCAGTGGGGGTTTAGCGGGAGGGCCTCGGAATGAGCAGTTCTTC
d_call: NA; j_call: TRBJ1-1; clone_size: NA; v_call: TRBV19; cdr3_aa: CASRGGPLEWRTEAFF; cdr3_nt: TGTGCCAGTAGGGGCGGACCCCTTGAGTGGAGGACTGAAGCTTTCTTT
d_call: NA; j_call: TRBJ2-5; clone_size: NA; v_call: TRBV7-9; cdr3_aa: CASSLVKGETQYF; cdr3_nt: TGTGCCAGCAGCTTAGTTAAGGGGGAGACCCAGTACTTC
d_call: TRBD1; j_call: TRBJ1-3; clone_size: NA; v_call: TRBV7-6; cdr3_aa: CASSLGTGGNTIYF; cdr3_nt: TGTGCCAGCAGCCTAGGGACAGGGGGGAACACCATATATTTT
d_call: NA; j_call: TRBJ1-2; clone_size: many; v_call: TRBV5-1; cdr3_aa: CASSPDDVYGYTF; cdr3_nt: TGCGCCAGCAGCCCTGACGATGTTTATGGCTACACCTTC
d_call: TRBD1; j_call: TRBJ2-2; clone_size: once; v_call: TRBV5-1; cdr3_aa: CASSLGDRGSAGELFF; cdr3_nt: TGCGCCAGCAGCTTGGGGGACAGGGGCTCGGCCGGGGAGCTGTTTTTT
d_call: NA; j_call: TRBJ2-1; clone_size: NA; v_call: TRBV28; cdr3_aa: CASKSGPEQFF; cdr3_nt: TGTGCCAGCAAATCAGGGCCTGAGCAGTTCTTC
d_call: NA; j_call: TRBJ2-2; clone_size: NA; v_call: TRBV29-1; cdr3_aa: CSVGTSGPGGTGELFF; cdr3_nt: TGCAGCGTTGGGACCTCGGGCCCTGGGGGCACCGGGGAGCTGTTTTTT
d_call: TRBD1; j_call: TRBJ2-2; clone_size: NA; v_call: TRBV5-1; cdr3_aa: CASFKIPGQGAGELFF; cdr3_nt: TGCGCCAGCTTCAAAATACCGGGACAGGGGGCCGGGGAGCTGTTTTTT
d_call: TRBD2; j_call: TRBJ2-7; clone_size: NA; v_call: TRBV28; cdr3_aa: CASSFGLAGGWLYF; cdr3_nt: TGTGCCAGCAGTTTCGGTCTAGCGGGAGGCTGGCTGTACTTC
d_call: NA; j_call: TRBJ1-2; clone_size: NA; v_call: TRBV30; cdr3_aa: CAWSLRGGYGYTF; cdr3_nt: TGTGCCTGGAGTCTTCGGGGTGGCTATGGCTACACCTTC
d_call: NA; j_call: TRBJ2-2; clone_size: NA; v_call: TRBV27; cdr3_aa: CASSLFRLGELFF; cdr3_nt: TGTGCCAGCAGTTTATTTCGACTCGGGGAGCTGTTTTTT
d_call: NA; j_call: TRBJ2-7; clone_size: few; v_call: TRBV7-9; cdr3_aa: CASSLTGYEQYF; cdr3_nt: TGTGCCAGCAGCTTAACAGGGTACGAGCAGTACTTC
d_call: NA; j_call: TRBJ2-1; clone_size: NA; v_call: TRBV7-9; cdr3_aa: CASSPLGQSYNEQFF; cdr3_nt: TGTGCCAGCAGCCCCCTAGGACAGTCCTACAATGAGCAGTTCTTC
d_call: TRBD1; j_call: TRBJ1-2; clone_size: NA; v_call: TRBV9; cdr3_aa: CASSGHGNRGRADGYTF; cdr3_nt: TGTGCCAGCAGCGGCCACGGTAACAGGGGGAGGGCAGATGGCTACACCTTC
d_call: TRBD2; j_call: TRBJ2-3; clone_size: NA; v_call: TRBV2; cdr3_aa: CASTLAGGTTDTQYF; cdr3_nt: TGTGCCAGTACACTAGCGGGAGGCACCACAGATACGCAGTATTTT
d_call: TRBD2; j_call: TRBJ2-7; clone_size: once; v_call: TRBV9; cdr3_aa: CASSVTGLAGDTYEQYF; cdr3_nt: TGTGCCAGCAGCGTAACCGGACTAGCGGGAGACACTTACGAGCAGTACTTC
d_call: NA; j_call: TRBJ2-7; clone_size: NA; v_call: TRBV25-1; cdr3_aa: CASSDPSAKSYEQYF; cdr3_nt: TGTGCCAGCAGTGATCCCTCAGCGAAATCCTACGAGCAGTACTTC
d_call: NA; j_call: TRBJ1-5; clone_size: NA; v_call: TRBV7-9; cdr3_aa: CASSLTGLNQPQHF; cdr3_nt: TGTGCCAGCAGCCTGACAGGCCTCAATCAGCCCCAGCATTTT
d_call: NA; j_call: TRBJ2-7; clone_size: NA; v_call: TRBV6-1; cdr3_aa: CASNVYEQYF; cdr3_nt: TGTGCCAGCAATGTGTACGAGCAGTACTTC
d_call: NA; j_call: TRBJ1-1; clone_size: NA; v_call: TRBV15; cdr3_aa: CATSSIPGSTEAFF; cdr3_nt: TGTGCCACCAGCAGCATCCCTGGGAGCACTGAAGCTTTCTTT
d_call: TRBD1; j_call: TRBJ2-2; clone_size: few; v_call: TRBV13; cdr3_aa: CASSPQLRQGGTGELFF; cdr3_nt: TGTGCCAGCAGCCCTCAACTTCGACAGGGGGGGACCGGGGAGCTGTTTTTT
d_call: TRBD2; j_call: TRBJ2-1; clone_size: NA; v_call: TRBV18; cdr3_aa: CANSPVSGKGNEQFF; cdr3_nt: TGTGCCAACTCACCGGTTAGCGGGAAGGGGAATGAGCAGTTCTTC
d_call: TRBD1; j_call: TRBJ1-2; clone_size: few; v_call: TRBV27; cdr3_aa: CASSLSGGARGYTF; cdr3_nt: TGTGCCAGCAGTTTATCAGGGGGCGCGAGGGGCTACACCTTC
d_call: TRBD2; j_call: TRBJ2-7; clone_size: once; v_call: TRBV10-3; cdr3_aa: CAISPLAGGSEQYF; cdr3_nt: TGTGCCATCAGTCCACTAGCGGGAGGTAGTGAGCAGTACTTC
d_call: NA; j_call: TRBJ2-5; clone_size: NA; v_call: TRBV30; cdr3_aa: CAWSSRPQYF; cdr3_nt: TGTGCCTGGAGTTCTAGGCCCCAGTACTTC